The rows below give T cell receptor beta chains drawn from one sample of a study of PD-1 blockade in mismatch repair-deficient tumors. This table comes from immunoSEQ multiplex PCR, and its TCRdb copy is limited to in-frame clones, with some not included. In the table there are 90,000 to 120,000 clones, roughly four fifths of which are singletons. Material: peripheral blood, obtained about 36 weeks after starting pembrolizumab. All receptors derive from an adult with mismatch repair-deficient cancer. Both conserved end residues are part of each CDR3. Fields, in order: CDR3 protein, CDR3 DNA, clone size, V gene, D gene, J gene. The D gene is left open where the match is weak. Clone sizes are given selectively: once, few, many, or a class where the clone is expanded.

CDR3: CASSTSGGYSYNEQFF
DNA: TGTGCCAGTAGTACGTCTGGCGGATACTCCTACAATGAGCAGTTCTTC
size: -
V: TRBV19
D: -
J: TRBJ2-1

CDR3: CASSPEREGLGEQFF
DNA: TGTGCCAGCAGTCCAGAGCGGGAGGGCCTGGGTGAGCAGTTCTTC
size: -
V: TRBV6-5
D: TRBD2
J: TRBJ2-1

CDR3: CASDKTGNQPQHF
DNA: TGTGCCAGTGATAAGACAGGGAATCAGCCCCAGCATTTT
size: -
V: TRBV27
D: TRBD1
J: TRBJ1-5

CDR3: CASSLEGSTDTQYF
DNA: TGCGCCAGCAGCTTGGAGGGAAGCACAGATACGCAGTATTTT
size: many
V: TRBV5-1
D: -
J: TRBJ2-3

CDR3: CASSLQGGGTEAFF
DNA: TGTGCCAGCAGTCTACAGGGTGGGGGGACTGAAGCTTTCTTT
size: -
V: TRBV6-1
D: -
J: TRBJ1-1

CDR3: CASSTGLAGLQETQYF
DNA: TGTGCCAGCAGCACGGGACTAGCGGGACTCCAAGAGACCCAGTACTTC
size: -
V: TRBV9
D: TRBD2
J: TRBJ2-5

CDR3: CASSYSGGGGPYEQYF
DNA: TGTGCCAGCAGTTACTCGGGGGGCGGCGGTCCTTACGAGCAGTACTTC
size: -
V: TRBV6-5
D: -
J: TRBJ2-7

CDR3: CASSLVAGGPDEQYF
DNA: TGTGCCAGCAGCTTAGTTGCGGGAGGGCCGGACGAGCAGTACTTC
size: -
V: TRBV11-2
D: TRBD2
J: TRBJ2-7

CDR3: CASSVGVTLEPQHF
DNA: TGTGCCAGCAGCGTCGGGGTGACCTTGGAGCCCCAGCATTTT
size: many
V: TRBV9
D: -
J: TRBJ1-5

CDR3: CASSDLAGGTGRQYF
DNA: TGTGCCAGCAGCGATCTAGCGGGCGGGACGGGGCGGCAGTACTTC
size: once
V: TRBV9
D: TRBD2
J: TRBJ2-7

CDR3: CASSPPTRRGETQYF
DNA: TGTGCCAGCTCACCGCCGACTAGAAGAGGAGAGACCCAGTACTTC
size: -
V: TRBV18
D: -
J: TRBJ2-5

CDR3: CASSLGDPADGYTF
DNA: TGTGCCAGCAGCTTAGGGGACCCAGCGGATGGCTACACCTTC
size: -
V: TRBV11-2
D: -
J: TRBJ1-2

CDR3: CASSQVTAGGATNEKLFF
DNA: TGTGCCAGCAGCCAAGTTACGGCAGGGGGAGCAACTAATGAAAAACTGTTTTTT
size: -
V: TRBV4-2
D: TRBD1
J: TRBJ1-4